The clone carrying this T cell receptor (beta chain) occurred a few times. Its antigen is undetermined. The germline V gene has CDR1 DFQATT and CDR2 SNEGSKA (reference sequence). The CDR3 is 18 amino acids. V shed 0 bases, J shed 6 bases, and the junction held 11 bases outside the gene matches. A single record per CDR3 protein comes from TCRdb applying MiXCR to the 5' RACE reads. This sample has approximately 530,000 distinct CDR3 sequences, with about 22% found just once. This specimen comes from a study of identical twins. Study-wide results and caveats: Models underpredicted monozygotic twin sharing of out-of-frame TCR alpha. Possibly, invariant MAIT and iNKT cells partly confounded zero-insertion analyses.

Healthy Caucasians made up all donors. These data were likewise used in another study, on yellow fever vaccine responses in identical twins.

The sequencing input was CD4+ T cells sorted from blood. This chain joins TRBV20-1 and TRBJ2-1; the match to TRBD2 covers 13 bases. This TCR was sampled from a woman between 18 and 29 years old in good health. CDR3 amino acids: CSARDPRTSGSFGNEQFF. CDR3 sequence (DNA): TGCAGTGCTAGAGATCCCAGGACTAGCGGGAGTTTTGGCAATGAGCAGTTCTTC.